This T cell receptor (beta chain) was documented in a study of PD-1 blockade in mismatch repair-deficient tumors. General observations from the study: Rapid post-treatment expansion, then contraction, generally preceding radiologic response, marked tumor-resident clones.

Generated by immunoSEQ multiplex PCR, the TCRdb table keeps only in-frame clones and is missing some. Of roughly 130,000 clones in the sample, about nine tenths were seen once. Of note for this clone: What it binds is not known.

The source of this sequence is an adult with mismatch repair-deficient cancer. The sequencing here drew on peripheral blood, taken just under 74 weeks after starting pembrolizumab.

The CDR3 DNA sequence: TGTGCCAGCAGCTTAGGGGTAGGACTAGCACCCAACGGGGAGCTGTTTTTT. Translated: CASSLGVGLAPNGELFF. The chain recombines TRBV7-6 with TRBJ2-2; 8 bases line up with TRBD2. The CDR3 has 17 residues. Trimming took 1 base from V and 7 from J; bases not matched to a gene: 11. Germline V gene lookup returns CDR1 SGHVS and CDR2 FNYEAQ.